Below, one T cell receptor (beta chain) is given with its context. Its antigen is unidentified. These data originate in a study of cytomegalovirus exposure and HLA in healthy donors. Losses at the gene ends were 4 bases for V and 0 bases for J; bases not matched to a gene: 17. This CDR3 is 19 amino acids long. Germline CDR1 reads SGHDT; CDR2 reads YYEEEE. PCR employed 60 Vbeta and 13 Jbeta primers. Using immunoSEQ multiplex PCR, the repertoire was profiled, and TCRdb retains in-frame clones only, with some absent. The table records 110,000 to 150,000 clones, about 72% of them present only once. General study points: After further analysis at a later stage, roughly 16,000 TCR beta sequences were associated with HLA alleles at 0.05 false discovery rate.

The clonotype comes from a man aged 40-49 years in good health and CMV-seronegative. The J gene is TRBJ2-3, the V gene TRBV5-6, with 7 bases matching TRBD2. Material: PBMCs. The CDR3, as DNA: TGTGCCAGCAGCATATACCGGGAGGTTCTATACACTAGCACAGATACGCAGTATTTT. Its protein product is CASSIYREVLYTSTDTQYF. Filled out from reference TRBV5-6 and TRBJ2-3, the complete variable domain reads DAGVTQSPTHLIKTRGQQVTLRCSPKSGHDTVSWYQQALGQGPQFIFQYYEEEERQRGNFPDRFSGHQFPNYSSELNVNALLLGDSALYLCASSIYREVLYTSTDTQYFGPGTRLTVL.